These 5 T cell receptor beta chains came from one sample sequenced in a study of OX40 agonist ivuxolimab in advanced cancers. Sequenced by immunoSEQ multiplex PCR; TCRdb stores in-frame clones only, minus some. The sample consists of around 74,000 clones, around 90% of them appearing once. The source was CD4+ or CD8+ T cells sorted from blood, collected in a trial of the OX40 agonist ivuxolimab. The receptors originated from an adult with an advanced solid tumor such as melanoma, head and neck, liver or kidney cancer.

This clone has just one count. This chain joins TRBV2 and TRBJ2-1; the D gene is possibly TRBD2 (7 bases). CDR3 length: 16 amino acids. Germline V gene data show CDR1 as SNHLY and CDR2 as FYNNEI. Trimming shortened V by 7 bases and J by 5 bases, and 21 bases separated the two germline ends. Here the CDR3 DNA reads TGTGCCAGCAACCTAATCCGGGGGGCCAAGAACAATGAGCAGTTCTTC. As protein: CASNLIRGAKNNEQFF. Based on the CDR3 plus reference TRBV2 and TRBJ2-1, the full variable domain is EPEVTQTPSHQVTQMGQEVILRCVPISNHLYFYWYRQILGQKVEFLVSFYNNEISEKSEIFDDQFSVERPDGSNFTLKIRSTKLEDSAMYFCASNLIRGAKNNEQFFGPGTRLTVL.

This clone was recorded only once. This chain links TRBV14 with TRBJ1-2, with a tentative D call TRBD1 (5 bases). Looked up from germline, CDR1 is SGHDN and CDR2 is FVKESK. Trimming stripped 2 bases from V and 3 bases from J, with 16 bases between. The CDR3 has 16 residues. The CDR3, as DNA: TGTGCCAGCAGCCAAAGACCCAGGGAGGCCTACTATGGCTACACCTTC. It is translated as CASSQRPREAYYGYTF.

V gene TRBV5-5 combines with J gene TRBJ2-7; D is uncertain. V was pared by 0 bases and J by 3 bases, with 10 bases between. Germline-derived CDR1 and CDR2 are SGHKS and YYEKEE (reference sequence). This CDR3 region has 14 residues. CDR3 in amino acids: CASSLDPGSYEQYF. The CDR3, as DNA: TGTGCCAGCAGCTTGGACCCGGGCAGCTACGAGCAGTACTTC.

This chain connects TRBV13 to TRBJ2-3; 14 nucleotides agree with TRBD2. Germline assignment: CDR1 PRHDT and CDR2 FYEKMQ (reference sequence). V was pared by 3 bases and J by 7 bases, with 6 bases of the junction left unmatched. CDR3 length: 16 amino acids. The CDR3 DNA reads as TGTGCCAGCAGCTTCCCGACTAGCGGGGGGGCGTATACGCAGTATTTT. Encoded protein: CASSFPTSGGAYTQYF.

V gene TRBV6-5 combines with J gene TRBJ2-1; possible D gene TRBD1, 6 bases. With 0 bases removed from V and 7 bases from J, the gap between germline ends came to 10 bases. The CDR3 length is 14 residues. Germline CDR1 MNHEY, CDR2 SVGAGI. CDR3 loop: CASSYSAGENEQFF. The CDR3 DNA reads TGTGCCAGCAGTTACTCGGCAGGGGAAAATGAGCAGTTCTTC.